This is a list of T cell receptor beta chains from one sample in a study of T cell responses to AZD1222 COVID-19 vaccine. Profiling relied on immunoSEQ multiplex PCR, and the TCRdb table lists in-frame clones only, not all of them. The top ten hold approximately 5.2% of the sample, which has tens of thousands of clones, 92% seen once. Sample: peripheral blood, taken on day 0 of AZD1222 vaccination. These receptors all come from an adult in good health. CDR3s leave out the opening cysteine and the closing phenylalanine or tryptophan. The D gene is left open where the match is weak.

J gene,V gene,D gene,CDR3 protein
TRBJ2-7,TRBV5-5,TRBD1,ASSGTGGRSYEQY
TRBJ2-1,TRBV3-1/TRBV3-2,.,ASSRQPSYNEQF
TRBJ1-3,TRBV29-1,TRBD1,SVSHKGTGYGNTIY
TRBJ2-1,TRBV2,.,ASSEAGNNNEQF
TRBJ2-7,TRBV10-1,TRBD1,ASSESDGTGSWEQY
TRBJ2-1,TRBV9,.,ASSVAGVYKDEQF
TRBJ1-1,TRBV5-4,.,ASSRDLRNTEAF
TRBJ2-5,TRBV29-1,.,SGGVRETQY
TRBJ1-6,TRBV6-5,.,ASLDPVVSPLH
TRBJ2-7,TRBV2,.,ASSERGVPRAYEQY
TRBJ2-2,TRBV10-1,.,ASSGLNTGELF
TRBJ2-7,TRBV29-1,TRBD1,SVAGQGAYEQY
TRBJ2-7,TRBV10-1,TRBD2,ASSEPERETQY
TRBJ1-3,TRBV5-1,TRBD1,ASSAGDRGYGNTIY
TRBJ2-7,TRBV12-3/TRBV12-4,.,AISRGGTYEQY
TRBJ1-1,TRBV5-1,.,ASSLSSGMTEAF
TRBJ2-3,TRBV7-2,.,ASSAEFSSDTQY
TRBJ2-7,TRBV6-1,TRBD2,ASSEASGSSYEQY
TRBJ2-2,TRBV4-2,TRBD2,ASSHVLLASTGELF
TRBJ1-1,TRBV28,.,ASSLVQSLVSEAF
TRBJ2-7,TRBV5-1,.,ASSVTPGTQYESYEQY
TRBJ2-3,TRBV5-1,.,ASSLDGTWGSTDTQY
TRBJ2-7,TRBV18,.,ASSPQGPVGEQY
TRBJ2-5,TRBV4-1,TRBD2,ASSPAGLPETQY
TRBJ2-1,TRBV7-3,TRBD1,ASSPPGTGYNEQF
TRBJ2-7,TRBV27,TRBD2,ASSLSGTSWYEQY
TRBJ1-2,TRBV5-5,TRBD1,ASSPGQGLYGYT
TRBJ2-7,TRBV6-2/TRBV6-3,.,ASSSRWGYEQY
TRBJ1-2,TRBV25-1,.,ASSESGPETSGYT
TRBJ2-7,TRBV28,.,ASSFASYEQY
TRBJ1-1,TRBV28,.,ASSWPGGLNTEAF
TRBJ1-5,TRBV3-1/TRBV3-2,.,ASSQDLWGGVSQPQH
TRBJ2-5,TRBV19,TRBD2,ASSRLAEQETQY
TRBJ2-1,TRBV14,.,ASSQVAGGYNEQF
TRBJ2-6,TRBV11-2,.,ASSLNLDSGANVLT
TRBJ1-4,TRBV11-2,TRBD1,ASSRGQVGEKLF
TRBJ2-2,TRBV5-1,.,ASSRGQGGFTGELF
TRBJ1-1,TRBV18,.,ASSPPVGAQGMTEAF